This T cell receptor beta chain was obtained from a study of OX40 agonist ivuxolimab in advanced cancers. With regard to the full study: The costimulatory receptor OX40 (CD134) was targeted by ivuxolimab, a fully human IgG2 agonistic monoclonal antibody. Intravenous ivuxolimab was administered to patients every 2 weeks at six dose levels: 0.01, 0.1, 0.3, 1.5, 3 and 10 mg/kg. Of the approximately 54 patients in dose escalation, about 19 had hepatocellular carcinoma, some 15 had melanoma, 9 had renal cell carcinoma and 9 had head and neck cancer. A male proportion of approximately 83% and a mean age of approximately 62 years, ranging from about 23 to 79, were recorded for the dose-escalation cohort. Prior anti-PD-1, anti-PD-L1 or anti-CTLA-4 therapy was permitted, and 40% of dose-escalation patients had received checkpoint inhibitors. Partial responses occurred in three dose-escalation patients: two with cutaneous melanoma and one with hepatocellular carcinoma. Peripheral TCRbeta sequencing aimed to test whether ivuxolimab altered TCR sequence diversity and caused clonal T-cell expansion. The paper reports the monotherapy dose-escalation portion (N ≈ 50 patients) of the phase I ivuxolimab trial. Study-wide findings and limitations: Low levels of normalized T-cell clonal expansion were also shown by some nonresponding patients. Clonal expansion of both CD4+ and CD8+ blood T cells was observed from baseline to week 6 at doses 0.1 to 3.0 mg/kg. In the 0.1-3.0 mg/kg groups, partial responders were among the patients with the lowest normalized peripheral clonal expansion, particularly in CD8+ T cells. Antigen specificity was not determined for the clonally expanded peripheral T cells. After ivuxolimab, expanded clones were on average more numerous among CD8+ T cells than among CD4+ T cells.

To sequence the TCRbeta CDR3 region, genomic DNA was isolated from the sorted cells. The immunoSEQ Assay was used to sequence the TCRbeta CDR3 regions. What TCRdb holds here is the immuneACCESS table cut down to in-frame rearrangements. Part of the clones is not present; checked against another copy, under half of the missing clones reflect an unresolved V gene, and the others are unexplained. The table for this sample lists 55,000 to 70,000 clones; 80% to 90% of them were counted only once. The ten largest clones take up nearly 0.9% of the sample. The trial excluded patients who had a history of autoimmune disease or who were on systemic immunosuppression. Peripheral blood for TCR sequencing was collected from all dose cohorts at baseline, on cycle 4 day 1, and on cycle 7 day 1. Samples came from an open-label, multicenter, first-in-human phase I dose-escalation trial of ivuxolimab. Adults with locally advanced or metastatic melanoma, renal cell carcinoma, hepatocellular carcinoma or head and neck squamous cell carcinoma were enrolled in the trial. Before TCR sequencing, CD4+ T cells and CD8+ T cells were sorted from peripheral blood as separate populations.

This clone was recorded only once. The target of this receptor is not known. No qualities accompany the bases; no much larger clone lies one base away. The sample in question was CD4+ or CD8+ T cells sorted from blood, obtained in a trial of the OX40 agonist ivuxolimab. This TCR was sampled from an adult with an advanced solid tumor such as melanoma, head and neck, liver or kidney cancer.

The DNA reads TGTGCCAGCAGCCAAGGGACAGCCGGTCAGCCCCAGCATTTT. Translated, this is CASSQGTAGQPQHF. The sequence joins TRBV4-2 to TRBJ1-5; D gene: possibly TRBD1, on 6 matching bases. Cut back by 1 base and 6 bases, the V and J ends lie 10 bases apart. CDR1 LGHNA and CDR2 YNFKEQ are derived from the germline V gene. The CDR3 holds 14 amino acids from the cysteine to the phenylalanine. Just the 42-base CDR3 DNA is kept, in frame starting at base 1.